This T cell receptor beta chain was identified during a study of T cells in localized non-small cell lung cancer. The V and J ends lost 5 bases and 5 bases respectively, with 12 bases between them. CDR1 and CDR2 from the germline V gene are MRHNA and SNTAGT. The CDR3 runs 13 residues. Assay: immunoSEQ multiplex PCR; the TCRdb copy retains only in-frame clones and omits some. Of about 70,000 clones listed, less than 90% are singletons. The source material was peripheral blood, sampled before any cancer treatment. This receptor was taken from a male donor older than 55 with stage III squamous cell lung carcinoma. The chain carries TRBV6-4 and TRBJ2-5; D remains unclear. This chain's CDR3 is CASSSRPAETQYF. Here the CDR3 DNA reads TGTGCCAGCAGTTCACGTCCCGCCGAGACCCAGTACTTC.